This T cell receptor (beta chain) originates from a study of T cell clones after liver transplantation. As for the study in general: In this trial, immunosuppression withdrawal was attempted within 2 years of liver transplant. Whole-study results and caveats: In 5 of 8 subjects, circulating graft-donor-reactive CD4 TCRbeta sequences fell significantly after transplant.

Method: immunoSEQ multiplex PCR; TCRdb's copy keeps in-frame clones and lacks some. The repertoire includes 53,000 or so clones, approximately 84% of them detected once, and 8% to 9.5% sits in the top ten. Points on this clone: The antigen is not known.

V was clipped by 5 bases and J by 5 bases, with 9 bases between them. Germline values: CDR1 SSHAT, CDR2 FNYEAQ (reference sequence). This CDR3 spans 13 amino acids. Thawed unstimulated PBMCs were FACS-sorted by CD3, CD4 and CD8 into two populations. The V and J genes are TRBV7-7 and TRBJ2-2; no definite D call. This sequence originates from a human donor who received a liver transplant. The sample was CD4+ T cells from blood, taken before liver transplant. The CDR3 reads CASSDPPTGELFF. The CDR3 region has the DNA TGTGCCAGCAGCGACCCCCCAACCGGGGAGCTGTTTTTT. The whole variable domain, filled in from reference TRBV7-7 and TRBJ2-2, reads GAGVSQSPRYKVTKRGQDVTLRCDPISSHATLYWYQQALGQGPEFLTYFNYEAQPDKSGLPSDRFSAERPEGSISTLTIQRTEQRDSAMYRCASSDPPTGELFFGEGSRLTVL.